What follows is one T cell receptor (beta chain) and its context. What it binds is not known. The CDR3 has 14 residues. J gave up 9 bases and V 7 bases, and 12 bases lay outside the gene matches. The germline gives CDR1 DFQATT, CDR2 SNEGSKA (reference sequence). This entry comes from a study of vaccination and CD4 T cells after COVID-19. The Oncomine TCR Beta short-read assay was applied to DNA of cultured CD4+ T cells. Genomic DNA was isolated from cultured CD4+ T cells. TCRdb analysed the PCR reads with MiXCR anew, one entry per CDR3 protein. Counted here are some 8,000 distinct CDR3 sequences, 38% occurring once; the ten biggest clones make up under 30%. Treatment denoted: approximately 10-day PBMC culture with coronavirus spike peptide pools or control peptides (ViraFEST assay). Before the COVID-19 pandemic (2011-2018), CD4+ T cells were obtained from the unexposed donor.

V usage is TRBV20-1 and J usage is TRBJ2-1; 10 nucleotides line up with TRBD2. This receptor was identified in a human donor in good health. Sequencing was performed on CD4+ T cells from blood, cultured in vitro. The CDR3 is CSGPPGLATSEQFF. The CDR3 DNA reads TGCAGTGGACCGCCGGGACTAGCGACCTCTGAGCAGTTCTTC.